A selection of T cell receptor beta chains follows, all from one sample in a study of OX40 agonist ivuxolimab in advanced cancers. Sequencing used immunoSEQ multiplex PCR; TCRdb keeps in-frame clones, though not all of them. The repertoire holds over 75,000 clones, around 94% seen once, with 2% to 3% in the top ten. This sample comprised CD4+ or CD8+ T cells sorted from blood, obtained in a trial of the OX40 agonist ivuxolimab. All receptors derive from an adult with an advanced solid tumor such as melanoma, head and neck, liver or kidney cancer. CDR3s include the opening cysteine and the closing phenylalanine or tryptophan. A D gene is named only where the DNA matches it firmly. Size is stated for part of the rows, as once, few or many counts, or as a class when the clone is expanded.

v_gene: TRBV5-1; d_gene: .; j_gene: TRBJ2-3; abundance: .; CDR3nt: TGCGCCAGCAGCTTGAAAGGAGGGACAGATACGCAGTATTTT; CDR3aa: CASSLKGGTDTQYF
v_gene: TRBV27; d_gene: .; j_gene: TRBJ2-1; abundance: .; CDR3nt: TGTGCCAGCAGTGTCAGGGTCGGCAATGAGCAGTTCTTC; CDR3aa: CASSVRVGNEQFF
v_gene: TRBV10-2; d_gene: TRBD1; j_gene: TRBJ2-7; abundance: .; CDR3nt: TGCGCCAGCAGTGGACGGGACAGAGGCTACGAGCAGTACTTC; CDR3aa: CASSGRDRGYEQYF
v_gene: TRBV5-6; d_gene: .; j_gene: TRBJ2-1; abundance: .; CDR3nt: TGTGCCAGCAGCTTGGGAGGGGCGTCCTACAATGAGCAGTTCTTC; CDR3aa: CASSLGGASYNEQFF
v_gene: TRBV9; d_gene: .; j_gene: TRBJ1-1; abundance: .; CDR3nt: TGTGCCAGCAGCGGGGGGGAGAACACTGAAGCTTTCTTT; CDR3aa: CASSGGENTEAFF
v_gene: TRBV4-2; d_gene: .; j_gene: TRBJ2-5; abundance: .; CDR3nt: TGTGCCAGCAGCGTCCAGGTGCAAGAGACCCAGTACTTC; CDR3aa: CASSVQVQETQYF
v_gene: TRBV6-6; d_gene: .; j_gene: TRBJ2-1; abundance: .; CDR3nt: TGTGCCAGCAGTTCCACCCCACTAGGGGTGCAGTTCTTC; CDR3aa: CASSSTPLGVQFF
v_gene: TRBV6-1; d_gene: .; j_gene: TRBJ2-1; abundance: .; CDR3nt: TGTGCCAGCAGTGAGGGTTTGTGGACGCTGAATTACAATGAGCAGTTCTTC; CDR3aa: CASSEGLWTLNYNEQFF
v_gene: TRBV18; d_gene: TRBD1; j_gene: TRBJ1-4; abundance: .; CDR3nt: TGTGCCAGCTCACAACCCGGGACAGGCGAAACAACTAATGAAAAACTGTTTTTT; CDR3aa: CASSQPGTGETTNEKLFF
v_gene: TRBV13; d_gene: .; j_gene: TRBJ1-1; abundance: .; CDR3nt: TGTGCCAGCAGCTTCTCGCACAACACTGAAGCTTTCTTT; CDR3aa: CASSFSHNTEAFF
v_gene: TRBV27; d_gene: TRBD1; j_gene: TRBJ2-1; abundance: .; CDR3nt: TGTGCCAGCAGTCCGAGGGGACAGCTACAATGGGAGCAGTTCTTC; CDR3aa: CASSPRGQLQWEQFF
v_gene: TRBV7-9; d_gene: .; j_gene: TRBJ1-2; abundance: .; CDR3nt: TGTGCCAGCAGCTCCGAGGGGTATGGCTACACCTTC; CDR3aa: CASSSEGYGYTF
v_gene: TRBV2; d_gene: TRBD1; j_gene: TRBJ1-1; abundance: .; CDR3nt: TGTGCCAGCAGGGACAGGGGACAGGGTCTCGAGAACACTGAAGCTTTCTTT; CDR3aa: CASRDRGQGLENTEAFF
v_gene: TRBV27; d_gene: .; j_gene: TRBJ1-1; abundance: .; CDR3nt: TGTGCCAGCAGTTTAATTGCAACAGGGCCCGAAGCTTTCTTT; CDR3aa: CASSLIATGPEAFF
v_gene: TRBV6-4; d_gene: .; j_gene: TRBJ2-1; abundance: .; CDR3nt: TGTGCCAGGTGTGACTCGGCGGAGACTTCCTCCTACAATGAGCAGTTCTTC; CDR3aa: CARCDSAETSSYNEQFF
v_gene: TRBV15; d_gene: .; j_gene: TRBJ1-6; abundance: .; CDR3nt: TGTGCCACCAGCAGAGCACAGGTTAATTCACCCCTCCACTTT; CDR3aa: CATSRAQVNSPLHF
v_gene: TRBV30; d_gene: .; j_gene: TRBJ2-7; abundance: .; CDR3nt: TGTGCCTGGTCCGGGACTGGCTCCTACGAGCAGTACTTC; CDR3aa: CAWSGTGSYEQYF
v_gene: TRBV7-3; d_gene: .; j_gene: TRBJ2-3; abundance: few; CDR3nt: TGTGCCAGCAGCCCGCCCGGCACAGATACGCAGTATTTT; CDR3aa: CASSPPGTDTQYF
v_gene: TRBV14; d_gene: .; j_gene: TRBJ1-4; abundance: .; CDR3nt: TGTGCCAGCAGCCACACCGGGACAAGAAATGAAAAACTGTTTTTT; CDR3aa: CASSHTGTRNEKLFF
v_gene: TRBV27; d_gene: .; j_gene: TRBJ2-1; abundance: .; CDR3nt: TGTGCCAGCAGTTTAGCAGGGTTCCATGAGCAGTTCTTC; CDR3aa: CASSLAGFHEQFF
v_gene: TRBV27; d_gene: .; j_gene: TRBJ2-7; abundance: .; CDR3nt: TGTGCCAGCAGTTTTGGAGGGACCTCCTCAGAGCAGTACTTC; CDR3aa: CASSFGGTSSEQYF
v_gene: TRBV7-2; d_gene: .; j_gene: TRBJ1-1; abundance: .; CDR3nt: TGTGCCAGCAGCTTAGAACAGGGCACTGAAGCTTTCTTT; CDR3aa: CASSLEQGTEAFF
v_gene: TRBV6-6; d_gene: .; j_gene: TRBJ1-6; abundance: .; CDR3nt: TGTGCCAGCAGTTACACAGGGAGTTCACCCCTCCACTTT; CDR3aa: CASSYTGSSPLHF
v_gene: TRBV4-1; d_gene: TRBD1; j_gene: TRBJ1-5; abundance: once; CDR3nt: TGCGCCAGCAGCGTGGACAGGGGAAATCAGCCCCAGCATTTT; CDR3aa: CASSVDRGNQPQHF
v_gene: TRBV19; d_gene: .; j_gene: TRBJ1-1; abundance: .; CDR3nt: TGTGCCAGTAGTGCAAGTCCCTCAGCGAACACTGAAGCTTTCTTT; CDR3aa: CASSASPSANTEAFF
v_gene: TRBV12-5; d_gene: .; j_gene: TRBJ2-5; abundance: .; CDR3nt: TGTGCTAGTGGTTTGGGAGGGGACTCCCAAGAGACCCAGTACTTC; CDR3aa: CASGLGGDSQETQYF
v_gene: TRBV9; d_gene: .; j_gene: TRBJ2-1; abundance: once; CDR3nt: TGTGCCAGCAGCGTAGGCAGTCCTAATGAGCAGTTCTTC; CDR3aa: CASSVGSPNEQFF
v_gene: TRBV5-6; d_gene: TRBD1; j_gene: TRBJ1-1; abundance: .; CDR3nt: TGTGCCAGCAGCTTGAAGTGGGGACAGCCGAACACTGAAGCTTTCTTT; CDR3aa: CASSLKWGQPNTEAFF
v_gene: TRBV6-5; d_gene: .; j_gene: TRBJ1-3; abundance: .; CDR3nt: TGTGCCAGCAGTTACGGAGGAGGGGCCACCATATATTTT; CDR3aa: CASSYGGGATIYF
v_gene: TRBV19; d_gene: .; j_gene: TRBJ2-2; abundance: .; CDR3nt: TGTGCCAGTAGCCCGAGAGTTGAGGTCAGGGAGGGGGCGAACACCGGGGAGCTGTTTTTT; CDR3aa: CASSPRVEVREGANTGELFF
v_gene: TRBV7-9; d_gene: TRBD1; j_gene: TRBJ1-3; abundance: .; CDR3nt: TGTGCCAGCAGCTTAGAAGGGACAGGCCTCATCTCTGGAAACACCATATATTTT; CDR3aa: CASSLEGTGLISGNTIYF
v_gene: TRBV27; d_gene: .; j_gene: TRBJ2-5; abundance: .; CDR3nt: TGTGCCAGCAGTCTCGGACGCGGAGAGACCCAGTACTTC; CDR3aa: CASSLGRGETQYF
v_gene: TRBV10-3; d_gene: .; j_gene: TRBJ2-7; abundance: .; CDR3nt: TGTGCCATCAGTGACGGGCGAGCGGGGACAACCTACGAGCAGTACTTC; CDR3aa: CAISDGRAGTTYEQYF
v_gene: TRBV9; d_gene: .; j_gene: TRBJ2-7; abundance: .; CDR3nt: TGTGCCAGCAGCCCTGGTGCCAGTTTTTACGAGCAGTACTTC; CDR3aa: CASSPGASFYEQYF
v_gene: TRBV5-1; d_gene: .; j_gene: TRBJ1-4; abundance: .; CDR3nt: TGCGCCAGCAGCTTGGCAAACAGGGATGGGGAAAAACTGTTTTTT; CDR3aa: CASSLANRDGEKLFF
v_gene: TRBV30; d_gene: .; j_gene: TRBJ2-3; abundance: .; CDR3nt: TGTGCCTGGAGTTACTTAAGGGACGTAGCTAGCACAGATACGCAGTATTTT; CDR3aa: CAWSYLRDVASTDTQYF
v_gene: TRBV18; d_gene: .; j_gene: TRBJ2-7; abundance: .; CDR3nt: TGTGCCAGCTCACCTGAGGGGGGCAGCTACGAGCAGTACTTC; CDR3aa: CASSPEGGSYEQYF
v_gene: TRBV5-1; d_gene: TRBD2; j_gene: TRBJ2-2; abundance: .; CDR3nt: TGCGCCAGCAGCTTCCCTCGGTTAGCGGGAGGGGAAAGCACCGGGGAGCTGTTTTTT; CDR3aa: CASSFPRLAGGESTGELFF
v_gene: TRBV9; d_gene: TRBD1; j_gene: TRBJ2-6; abundance: .; CDR3nt: TGTGCCAGCAGCGCCGAGGACAGGTCTGGGGCCAACGTCCTGACTTTC; CDR3aa: CASSAEDRSGANVLTF
v_gene: TRBV7-2; d_gene: TRBD2; j_gene: TRBJ2-7; abundance: .; CDR3nt: TGTGCCAGCAGCTTAGTTGGCCTAGCGGGGATGGTAGCGGGCGAGCAGTACTTC; CDR3aa: CASSLVGLAGMVAGEQYF
v_gene: TRBV6-5; d_gene: .; j_gene: TRBJ2-7; abundance: .; CDR3nt: TGTGCCAGTGGCGAGGTCACCTACGAGCAGTACTTC; CDR3aa: CASGEVTYEQYF
v_gene: TRBV6-5; d_gene: .; j_gene: TRBJ2-2; abundance: .; CDR3nt: TGTGCCAGCAGTTACTCGGGCACCGGGGAGCTGTTTTTT; CDR3aa: CASSYSGTGELFF
v_gene: TRBV7-9; d_gene: .; j_gene: TRBJ1-6; abundance: .; CDR3nt: TGTGCCAGCAGCTTAGCCCCTCGGGGGGCCGGCAATTCACCCCTCCACTTT; CDR3aa: CASSLAPRGAGNSPLHF
v_gene: TRBV7-9; d_gene: .; j_gene: TRBJ1-5; abundance: .; CDR3nt: TGTGCCAGCAGCTTAGGGGGGGGCCGACAGCCCCAGCATTTT; CDR3aa: CASSLGGGRQPQHF
v_gene: TRBV27; d_gene: TRBD2; j_gene: TRBJ2-7; abundance: few; CDR3nt: TGTGCCAGCAGTTTTACGGCTAGCGGGACCAACGAGCAGTACTTC; CDR3aa: CASSFTASGTNEQYF
v_gene: TRBV5-4; d_gene: TRBD1; j_gene: TRBJ2-7; abundance: .; CDR3nt: TGTGCCAGCAGGGTTGGTGGGACAGGGACCTACGAGCAGTACTTC; CDR3aa: CASRVGGTGTYEQYF
v_gene: TRBV27; d_gene: .; j_gene: TRBJ1-5; abundance: .; CDR3nt: TGTGCCAGCAGTTATCGGGGGAACAATCAGCCCCAGCATTTT; CDR3aa: CASSYRGNNQPQHF
v_gene: TRBV4-2; d_gene: TRBD2; j_gene: TRBJ2-7; abundance: .; CDR3nt: TGTGCCAGCAGCCAGGAGACTAGCGGGAGCTCCTACGAGCAGTACTTC; CDR3aa: CASSQETSGSSYEQYF
v_gene: TRBV6-1; d_gene: .; j_gene: TRBJ2-7; abundance: once; CDR3nt: TGTGCCAGCGGGGCCTACGAGCAGTACTTC; CDR3aa: CASGAYEQYF
v_gene: TRBV7-3; d_gene: TRBD2; j_gene: TRBJ2-1; abundance: .; CDR3nt: TGTGCCAGCGGACCGGGGGGTAATGAGCAGTTCTTC; CDR3aa: CASGPGGNEQFF
v_gene: TRBV5-4; d_gene: .; j_gene: TRBJ1-2; abundance: .; CDR3nt: TGTGCCAGCAGCTTCGGCCAGACCCTTAACTATGGCTACACCTTC; CDR3aa: CASSFGQTLNYGYTF
v_gene: TRBV27; d_gene: .; j_gene: TRBJ1-2; abundance: .; CDR3nt: TGTGCCAGCAGTTTATCAGGGGACGGCTACACCTTC; CDR3aa: CASSLSGDGYTF
v_gene: TRBV11-2; d_gene: .; j_gene: TRBJ2-2; abundance: .; CDR3nt: TGTGCCAGCAGCAGGGACGTCCGGGTCACCGGGGAGCTGTTTTTT; CDR3aa: CASSRDVRVTGELFF
v_gene: TRBV19; d_gene: .; j_gene: TRBJ1-2; abundance: .; CDR3nt: TGTGCCAGTAGTATCCCAGAGCAGAGAAACTATGGCTACACCTTC; CDR3aa: CASSIPEQRNYGYTF
v_gene: TRBV5-4; d_gene: .; j_gene: TRBJ1-1; abundance: .; CDR3nt: TGTGCCAGCAGTCAAGGGGAGACTGAAGCTTTCTTT; CDR3aa: CASSQGETEAFF
v_gene: TRBV11-2; d_gene: .; j_gene: TRBJ2-3; abundance: .; CDR3nt: TGTGCCAGCTCGGAGAGGGATCGGGCGGCAGATACGCAGTATTTT; CDR3aa: CASSERDRAADTQYF
v_gene: TRBV5-1; d_gene: TRBD2; j_gene: TRBJ2-1; abundance: .; CDR3nt: TGCGCCAGCAGCGGGGATCGGCTAGCGGACTACAATGAGCAGTTCTTC; CDR3aa: CASSGDRLADYNEQFF